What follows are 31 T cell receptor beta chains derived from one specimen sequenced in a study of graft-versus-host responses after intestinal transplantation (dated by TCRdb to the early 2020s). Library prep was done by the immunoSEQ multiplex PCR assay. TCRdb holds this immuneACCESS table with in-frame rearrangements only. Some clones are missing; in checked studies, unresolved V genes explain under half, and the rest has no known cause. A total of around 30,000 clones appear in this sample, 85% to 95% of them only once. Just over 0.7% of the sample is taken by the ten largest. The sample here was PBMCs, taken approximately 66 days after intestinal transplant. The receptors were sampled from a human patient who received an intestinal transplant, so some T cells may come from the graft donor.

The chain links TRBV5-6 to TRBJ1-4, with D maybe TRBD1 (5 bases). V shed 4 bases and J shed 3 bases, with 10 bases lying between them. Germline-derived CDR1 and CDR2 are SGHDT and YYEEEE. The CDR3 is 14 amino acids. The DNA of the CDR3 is TGTGCCAGCAGCATACAGGTGGCTAATGAAAAACTGTTTTTT. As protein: CASSIQVANEKLFF.

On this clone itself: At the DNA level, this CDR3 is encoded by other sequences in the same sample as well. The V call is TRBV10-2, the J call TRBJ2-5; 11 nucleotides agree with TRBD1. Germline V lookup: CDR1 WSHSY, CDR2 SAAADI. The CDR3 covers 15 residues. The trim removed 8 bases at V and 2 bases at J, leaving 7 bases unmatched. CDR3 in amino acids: CASSGTGGIQETQYF. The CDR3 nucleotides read TGCGCCAGCTCGGGGACAGGGGGTATTCAAGAGACCCAGTACTTC.

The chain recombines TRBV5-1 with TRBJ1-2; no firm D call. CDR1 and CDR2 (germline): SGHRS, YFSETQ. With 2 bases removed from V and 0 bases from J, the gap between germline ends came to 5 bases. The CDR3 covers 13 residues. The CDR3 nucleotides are TGCGCCAGCAGCTTTGCAGCTAACTATGGCTACACCTTC. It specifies CASSFAANYGYTF.

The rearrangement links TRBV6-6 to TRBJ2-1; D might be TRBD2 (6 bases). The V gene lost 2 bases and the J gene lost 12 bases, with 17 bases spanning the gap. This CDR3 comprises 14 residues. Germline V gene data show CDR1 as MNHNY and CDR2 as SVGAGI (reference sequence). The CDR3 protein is CASSYHPGESGQFF. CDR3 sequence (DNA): TGTGCCAGCAGTTACCACCCGGGGGAATCGGGGCAGTTCTTC.

CDR3 sequence: CASSIVPGDYEQYF. The DNA of the CDR3 is TGTGCCAGTAGTATAGTCCCGGGTGACTACGAGCAGTACTTC. This chain joins TRBV19 and TRBJ2-7; D gene ambiguous. From germline, CDR1 is LNHDA and CDR2 SQIVND (reference sequence). The V and J ends lost 1 base and 3 bases respectively, with 10 bases between them. The CDR3 length is 14 residues.

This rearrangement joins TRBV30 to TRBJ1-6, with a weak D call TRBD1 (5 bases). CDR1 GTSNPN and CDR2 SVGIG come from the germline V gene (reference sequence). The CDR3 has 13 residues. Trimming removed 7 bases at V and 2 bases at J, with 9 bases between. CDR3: CALGETYNSPLHF. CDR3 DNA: TGTGCCTTAGGGGAGACCTATAATTCACCCCTCCACTTT.

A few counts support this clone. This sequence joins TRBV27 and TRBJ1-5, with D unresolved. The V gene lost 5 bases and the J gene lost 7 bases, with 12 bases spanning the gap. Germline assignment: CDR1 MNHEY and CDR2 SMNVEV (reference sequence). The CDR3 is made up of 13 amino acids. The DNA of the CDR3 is TGTGCCAGCAGTGCAGGTGTCGGGCAGCCCCAGCATTTT. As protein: CASSAGVGQPQHF.

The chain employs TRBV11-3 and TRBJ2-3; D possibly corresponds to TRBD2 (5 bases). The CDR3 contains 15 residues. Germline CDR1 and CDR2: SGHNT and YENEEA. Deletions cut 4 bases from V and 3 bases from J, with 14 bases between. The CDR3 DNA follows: TGTGCCAGCAGCTATGTCACGGGAAATACAGATACGCAGTATTTT. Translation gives CASSYVTGNTDTQYF.

This CDR3 is CASSLKGTGNTIYF. In nucleotides, the CDR3 is TGTGCCAGCAGTTTGAAGGGGACAGGAAACACCATATATTTT. The chain combines TRBV6-5 with TRBJ1-3; weak D call: TRBD1 (6 bases). The germline V gene encodes CDR1 MNHEY and CDR2 SVGAGI. V dropped 4 bases and J dropped 4 bases, with 11 bases sitting between them. The CDR3 loop spans 14 amino acids.

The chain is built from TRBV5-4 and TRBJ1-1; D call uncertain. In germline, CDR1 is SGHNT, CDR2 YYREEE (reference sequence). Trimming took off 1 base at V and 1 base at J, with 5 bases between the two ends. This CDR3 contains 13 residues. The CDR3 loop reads CASSLSRNTEAFF. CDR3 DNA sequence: TGTGCCAGCAGCTTGTCGAGGAACACTGAAGCTTTCTTT.

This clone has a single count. CDR3 in DNA: TGTGCCAGCAGTCCCGACACCGGGGAGCTGTTTTTT. Encoded protein: CASSPDTGELFF. This chain connects TRBV6-5 to TRBJ2-2; D ambiguous. The CDR3 is made up of 12 amino acids. Germline lookup yields CDR1 MNHEY and CDR2 SVGAGI. V lost 5 bases and J 3 bases, leaving 4 bases between the germline ends.

The CDR3 DNA sequence: TGTGCCAGCGGACTACCTAGCGCCTACAATGAGCAGTTCTTC. Translation: CASGLPSAYNEQFF. The V call is TRBV19, the J call TRBJ2-1; possible D gene TRBD2, 6 bases. Deletions cut 9 bases from V and 2 bases from J, with 14 bases between. This CDR3 is built from 14 residues. Germline assignment: CDR1 LNHDA and CDR2 SQIVND (reference sequence).

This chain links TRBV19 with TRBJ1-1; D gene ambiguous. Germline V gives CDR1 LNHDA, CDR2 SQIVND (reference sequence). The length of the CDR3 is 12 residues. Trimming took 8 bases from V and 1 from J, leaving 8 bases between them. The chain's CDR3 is CASYFPNTEAFF. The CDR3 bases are TGTGCCAGTTATTTTCCGAACACTGAAGCTTTCTTT. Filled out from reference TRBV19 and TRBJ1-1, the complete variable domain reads DGGITQSPKYLFRKEGQNVTLSCEQNLNHDAMYWYRQDPGQGLRLIYYSQIVNDFQKGDIAEGYSVSREKKESFPLTVTSAQKNPTAFYLCASYFPNTEAFFGQGTRLTVV.

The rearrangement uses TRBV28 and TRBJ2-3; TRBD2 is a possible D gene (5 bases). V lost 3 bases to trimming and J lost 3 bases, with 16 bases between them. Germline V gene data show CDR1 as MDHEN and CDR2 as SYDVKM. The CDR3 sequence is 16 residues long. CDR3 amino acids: CASSFPFRGATDTQYF. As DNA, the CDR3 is TGTGCCAGCAGTTTCCCTTTTCGGGGAGCAACAGATACGCAGTATTTT.

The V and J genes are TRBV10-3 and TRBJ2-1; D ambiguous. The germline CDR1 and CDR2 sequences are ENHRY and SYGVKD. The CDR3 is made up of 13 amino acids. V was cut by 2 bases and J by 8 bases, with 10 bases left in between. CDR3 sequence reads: CAISEVRTHEQFF. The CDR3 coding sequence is TGTGCCATCAGTGAGGTTAGAACGCATGAGCAGTTCTTC.

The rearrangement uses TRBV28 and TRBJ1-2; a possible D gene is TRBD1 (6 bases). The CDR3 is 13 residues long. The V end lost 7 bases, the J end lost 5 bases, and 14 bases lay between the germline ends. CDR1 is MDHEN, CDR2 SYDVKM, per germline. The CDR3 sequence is CASKLTGEYGYTF. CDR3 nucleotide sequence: TGTGCCAGCAAGCTGACAGGAGAGTATGGCTACACCTTC.

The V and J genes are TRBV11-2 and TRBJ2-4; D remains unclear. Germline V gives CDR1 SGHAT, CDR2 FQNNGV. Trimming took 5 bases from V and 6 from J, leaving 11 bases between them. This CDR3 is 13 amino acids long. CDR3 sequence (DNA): TGTGCCAGCAGCACACCGTCGGGAAACATTCAGTACTTC. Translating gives CASSTPSGNIQYF.

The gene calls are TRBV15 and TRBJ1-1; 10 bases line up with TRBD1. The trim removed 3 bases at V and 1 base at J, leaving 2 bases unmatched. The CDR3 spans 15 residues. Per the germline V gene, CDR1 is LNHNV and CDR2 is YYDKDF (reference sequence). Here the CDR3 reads CATSRGDRGNTEAFF. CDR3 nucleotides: TGTGCCACCAGCAGGGGGGACAGGGGGAACACTGAAGCTTTCTTT. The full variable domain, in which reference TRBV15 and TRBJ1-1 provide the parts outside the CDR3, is DAMVIQNPRYQVTQFGKPVTLSCSQTLNHNVMYWYQQKSSQAPKLLFHYYDKDFNNEADTPDNFQSRRPNTSFCFLDIRSPGLGDTAMYLCATSRGDRGNTEAFFGQGTRLTVV.

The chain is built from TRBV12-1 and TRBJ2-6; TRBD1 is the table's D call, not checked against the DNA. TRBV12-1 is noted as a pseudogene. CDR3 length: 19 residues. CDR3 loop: CASSNCRVIGQSRANVLTF. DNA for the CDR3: TGTGCCAGCAGCAATTGTCGTGTAATAGGACAAAGTCGGGCCAACGTCCTGACTTTC.

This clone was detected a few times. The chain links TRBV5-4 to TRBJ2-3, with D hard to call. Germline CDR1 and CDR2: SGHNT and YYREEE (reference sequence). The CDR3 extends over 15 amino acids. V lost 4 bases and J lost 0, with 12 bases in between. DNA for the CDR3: TGTGCCAGCAGCCCCCAGCGCGCTAGCACAGATACGCAGTATTTT. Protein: CASSPQRASTDTQYF. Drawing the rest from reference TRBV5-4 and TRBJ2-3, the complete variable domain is ETGVTQSPTHLIKTRGQQVTLRCSSQSGHNTVSWYQQALGQGPQFIFQYYREEENGRGNFPPRFSGLQFPNYSSELNVNALELDDSALYLCASSPQRASTDTQYFGPGTRLTVL.

Here the CDR3 reads CASSYNGRGLNTEAFF. The DNA for the CDR3 is TGTGCCAGCAGTTATAACGGCAGGGGATTGAACACTGAAGCTTTCTTT. The chain links TRBV6-5 to TRBJ1-1; D perhaps matches TRBD1 (6 bases). V dropped 3 bases and J dropped 0 bases, with 14 bases sitting between them. CDR3 length equals 16 residues. Germline V gene data show CDR1 as MNHEY and CDR2 as SVGAGI.

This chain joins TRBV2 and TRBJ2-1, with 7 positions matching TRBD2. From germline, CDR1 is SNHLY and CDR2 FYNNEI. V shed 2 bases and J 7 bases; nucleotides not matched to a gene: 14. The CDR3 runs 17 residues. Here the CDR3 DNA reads TGTGCCAGCAGTGAAAGGTCGGCTAGCGGCGACTGGAATGAGCAGTTCTTC. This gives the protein CASSERSASGDWNEQFF.

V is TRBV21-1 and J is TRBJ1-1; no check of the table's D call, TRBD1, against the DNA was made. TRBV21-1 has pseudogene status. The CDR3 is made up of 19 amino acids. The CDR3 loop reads CASSKVKKDRGEMNTEAFF. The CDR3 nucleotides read TGTGCCAGCAGCAAAGTTAAAAAGGACAGGGGTGAAATGAACACTGAAGCTTTCTTT.

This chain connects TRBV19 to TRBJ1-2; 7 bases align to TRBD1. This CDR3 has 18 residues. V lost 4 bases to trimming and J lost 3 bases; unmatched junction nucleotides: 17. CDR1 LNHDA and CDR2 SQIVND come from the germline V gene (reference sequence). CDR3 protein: CASSTRRAPGQIYYGYTF. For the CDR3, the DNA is TGTGCCAGTAGTACCCGACGGGCACCGGGACAGATCTACTATGGCTACACCTTC.

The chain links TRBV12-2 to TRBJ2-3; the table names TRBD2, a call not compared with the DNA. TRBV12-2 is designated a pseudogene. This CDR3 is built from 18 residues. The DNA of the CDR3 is TGTGCAAGTCGCTTGGGGACTAGCGGGGGGCGCAACACAGATACGCAGTATTTT. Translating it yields CASRLGTSGGRNTDTQYF.

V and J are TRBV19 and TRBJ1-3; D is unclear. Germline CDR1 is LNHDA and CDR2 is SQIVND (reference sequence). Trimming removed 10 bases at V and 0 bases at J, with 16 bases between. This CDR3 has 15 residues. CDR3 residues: CATSDGMYSGNTIYF. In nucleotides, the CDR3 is TGTGCCACCTCGGACGGAATGTACTCTGGAAACACCATATATTTT.

The CDR3, as DNA: TGTGCCAGTGGATACGGGGTAAAGGATGGCTACACCTTC. Its protein product is CASGYGVKDGYTF. The chain combines TRBV19 with TRBJ1-2; the D is unclear. Between the trimmed V and J ends, which lost 8 bases and 6 bases, there was a span of 16 bases. Per the germline V gene, CDR1 is LNHDA and CDR2 is SQIVND (reference sequence). The CDR3 spans 13 residues.

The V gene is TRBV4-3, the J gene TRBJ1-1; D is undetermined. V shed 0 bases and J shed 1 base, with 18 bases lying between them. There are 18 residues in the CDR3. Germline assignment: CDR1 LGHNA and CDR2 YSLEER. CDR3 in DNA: TGCGCCAGCAGCCAAGATTTGTTAGGGTTCCCCGAGAACACTGAAGCTTTCTTT. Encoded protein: CASSQDLLGFPENTEAFF.

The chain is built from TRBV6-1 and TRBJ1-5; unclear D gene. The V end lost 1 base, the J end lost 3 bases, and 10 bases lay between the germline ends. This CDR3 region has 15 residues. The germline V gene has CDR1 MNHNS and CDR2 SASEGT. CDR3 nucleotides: TGTGCCAGCAGTGAAGTCGGGGAAAACAATCAGCCCCAGCATTTT. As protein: CASSEVGENNQPQHF.

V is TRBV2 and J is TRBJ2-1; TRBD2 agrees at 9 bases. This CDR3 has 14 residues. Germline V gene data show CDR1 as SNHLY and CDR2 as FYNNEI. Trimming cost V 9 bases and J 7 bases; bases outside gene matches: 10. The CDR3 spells CARLEASGNNEQFF. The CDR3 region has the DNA TGTGCCAGACTTGAGGCTAGCGGGAATAATGAGCAGTTCTTC.

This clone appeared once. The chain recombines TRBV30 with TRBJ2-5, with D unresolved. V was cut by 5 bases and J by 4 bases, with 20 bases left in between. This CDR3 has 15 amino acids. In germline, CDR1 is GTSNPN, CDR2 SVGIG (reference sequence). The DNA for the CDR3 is TGTGCCTGGGGGCAGGTGTTCAGCCGCGGAGAGACCCAGTACTTC. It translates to CAWGQVFSRGETQYF.